This section outlines one T cell receptor (beta chain) sequence together with its context. Antigen unknown. The data were taken from a study of shared clonotypes between healthy human individuals. Study results and limitations: For naive CD4 cells, approximately 4.7% of clonotypes were shared across a few donors.

Using immunoSEQ multiplex PCR, the repertoire was profiled, and TCRdb retains in-frame clones only, with some absent. The table has 2 million to 2.5 million clones, under 97% seen once. The CDR3 is made up of 17 amino acids. With 6 bases clipped from V and 6 bases from J, the junction kept 13 bases outside the gene matches. Germline V gene data show CDR1 as SNHLY and CDR2 as FYNNEI. The receptor was derived from a young man in good health. The sequencing sample was made of naive CD4+ T cells sorted from blood. As to subset: CD45RA+ positively selected. V is TRBV2 and J is TRBJ2-3; 12 bases are a match to TRBD2. CDR3 sequence reads: CASRPPSGGGQLDTQYF. Written as DNA, the CDR3 is TGTGCCAGCAGACCGCCTAGCGGGGGGGGGCAATTGGATACGCAGTATTTT. The full variable domain, in which reference TRBV2 and TRBJ2-3 provide the parts outside the CDR3, is EPEVTQTPSHQVTQMGQEVILRCVPISNHLYFYWYRQILGQKVEFLVSFYNNEISEKSEIFDDQFSVERPDGSNFTLKIRSTKLEDSAMYFCASRPPSGGGQLDTQYFGPGTRLTVL.